This TCR beta chain originates from a study of T cells in Graves' hyperthyroidism and ophthalmopathy. Study-wide context: At the time of initial diagnosis and before any treatment, peripheral blood was collected.

Study results and caveats: A model built on 13 V-J features separated ophthalmopathy from stable hyperthyroidism. The model identified upcoming ophthalmopathy a median approximately 6.5 months ahead of onset.

The ends were cut back, 4 bases at V and 7 bases at J, with 12 bases in the middle. CDR1 and CDR2 from the germline V gene are SGDLS and YYNGEE. CDR3 length: 12 amino acids. A note on this clonotype: The antigen is not known.

What was amplified from RNA transcripts were TCR beta CDR3 regions. A set of HTBI primers served as the primers for a first-round RT-PCR of the TCR CDR3. TCRdb ran MiXCR on the multiplex PCR reads and lists one entry per CDR3 protein. The sample lists under 40,000 distinct CDR3 sequences; around 50% were seen once. The clonotype comes from a woman in her 40s with Graves' ophthalmopathy. V gene TRBV9 combines with J gene TRBJ2-7; D gene ambiguous. The sample consisted of blood. The CDR3 reads CASSPNTGEQYF. CDR3 nucleotides: TGTGCCAGCAGCCCGAACACCGGGGAGCAGTACTTC.